This record looks at one TCR beta chain sequence and its context. This record comes from a study of blood T cell repertoires in COVID-19. In the study overall: Material from acute and convalescent COVID-19 was sourced from the United States, Italy and Spain.

CDR3 length equals 13 residues. V lost 8 bases to trimming and J lost 7 bases; unmatched junction nucleotides: 7. The germline V gene encodes CDR1 MDHEN and CDR2 SYDVKM. Method: immunoSEQ multiplex PCR; TCRdb's copy keeps in-frame clones and lacks some. The data contain hundreds of thousands of clones, about 83% of them seen just once; the ten biggest clones take up 6% to 7%. Across roughly 25 US areas, participants ranged in age from 18 to 89 years. Cohort allocation depended upon clinical history that participants reported. The sequence was obtained from a woman between 40 and 50 years old who had recovered from COVID-19. The V and J genes are TRBV28 and TRBJ1-4; 7 bases fit TRBD1. Sequencing input: PBMCs or T cells enriched from blood (not recorded which). The CDR3 here is CASRQGRPEKLFF. DNA for the CDR3: TGTGCCAGCCGACAGGGCCGGCCTGAAAAACTGTTTTTT.